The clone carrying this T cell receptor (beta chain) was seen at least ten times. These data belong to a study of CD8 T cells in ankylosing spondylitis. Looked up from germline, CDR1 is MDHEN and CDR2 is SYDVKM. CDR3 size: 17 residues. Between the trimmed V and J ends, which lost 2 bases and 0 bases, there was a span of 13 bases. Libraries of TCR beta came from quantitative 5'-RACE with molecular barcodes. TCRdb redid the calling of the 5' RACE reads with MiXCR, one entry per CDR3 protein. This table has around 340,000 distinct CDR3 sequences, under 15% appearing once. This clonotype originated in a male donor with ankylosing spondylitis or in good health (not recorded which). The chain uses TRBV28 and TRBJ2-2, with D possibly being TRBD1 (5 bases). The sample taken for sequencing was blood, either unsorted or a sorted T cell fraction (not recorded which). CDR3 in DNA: TGTGCCAGCAGTTTAACGATGGGCAGGGCGAACACCGGGGAGCTGTTTTTT. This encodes CASSLTMGRANTGELFF.